The rows below give T cell receptor beta chains drawn from one sample of a study of vaccination and CD4 T cells after COVID-19. TCRdb fed the PCR reads into MiXCR, producing one record per CDR3 protein. The sample lists around 26,000 distinct CDR3 sequences; approximately 41% were seen once. These receptors lack a known antigen. The source material was CD4+ T cells from blood, cultured in vitro, sampled about 7 months after SARS-CoV-2 vaccination. These receptors came from a human donor who had recovered from COVID-19. The CDR3 runs from the conserved cysteine through the conserved F or W. A D gene is named only where the DNA matches it firmly. Size is omitted from some rows. Given values are once, few, many or a class for expanded clones.

V gene	D gene	J gene	clone size	CDR3 protein	CDR3 DNA
TRBV28	TRBD1	TRBJ1-2	-	CASRKPTGGGGYTF	TGTGCCAGCAGGAAACCGACAGGGGGCGGTGGCTACACCTTC
TRBV7-3	TRBD2	TRBJ2-1	-	CASHYPGLAGPSSYNEQFF	TGTGCCAGCCATTATCCGGGACTAGCGGGACCTAGCTCCTACAATGAGCAGTTCTTC
TRBV28	-	TRBJ2-7	-	CASSFLRTVVDEQYF	TGTGCCAGCAGTTTCCTCCGGACAGTCGTGGACGAGCAGTACTTC
TRBV7-8	-	TRBJ2-7	-	CASSFEDSFYEQYF	TGTGCCAGCAGCTTCGAGGACAGTTTCTACGAGCAGTACTTC
TRBV20-1	-	TRBJ1-1	-	CSASGSLSLNTEAFF	TGCAGTGCTAGTGGTTCACTCAGCCTGAACACTGAAGCTTTCTTT
TRBV7-2	TRBD2	TRBJ2-5	-	CASSLQGLAGGGETQYF	TGTGCCAGCAGCTTACAGGGACTAGCGGGAGGTGGGGAGACCCAGTACTTC
TRBV19	-	TRBJ2-5	-	CASSNRDSHGETQYF	TGTGCCAGTAGCAACCGGGACTCCCACGGGGAGACCCAGTACTTC
TRBV6-1	-	TRBJ1-2	few	CASLPGRSYGYTF	TGTGCCAGTCTTCCGGGACGCTCGTATGGCTACACCTTC
TRBV27	-	TRBJ2-2	-	CASSFNGELFF	TGTGCCAGCAGTTTTAACGGGGAGCTGTTTTTT
TRBV7-2	-	TRBJ2-7	medium-sized	CASSLEYDRYF	TGTGCCAGCAGCTTAGAATACGACAGATACTTC
TRBV7-9	TRBD1	TRBJ2-7	-	CASSRPDRGLEEQYF	TGTGCCAGCAGCAGACCAGACAGGGGGCTTGAAGAGCAGTACTTC
TRBV6-1	TRBD2	TRBJ2-1	-	CASRIAGGSNEQFF	TGTGCCAGCAGAATAGCGGGAGGGTCCAATGAGCAGTTCTTC
TRBV6-1	TRBD1	TRBJ2-7	-	CASSPGTGPYEQYF	TGTGCCAGCAGCCCCGGGACAGGGCCCTACGAGCAGTACTTC
TRBV28	-	TRBJ2-7	-	CASSSGTPPFYEQYF	TGTGCCAGCAGTTCCGGGACACCTCCTTTCTACGAGCAGTACTTC
TRBV28	TRBD2	TRBJ2-1	-	CASSLMGTSGNNEQFF	TGTGCCAGCAGTTTAATGGGGACTAGCGGAAACAATGAGCAGTTCTTC
TRBV24-1	-	TRBJ2-7	few	CATSDPTESSYEQYF	TGTGCCACCAGTGATCCTACAGAGAGCTCCTACGAGCAGTACTTC
TRBV20-1	-	TRBJ1-2	few	CSAGDLTVLIGYTF	TGCAGTGCAGGGGACTTAACAGTTCTTATTGGCTACACCTTC
TRBV27	-	TRBJ2-1	-	CASSLRLGAHNEQFF	TGTGCCAGCAGTTTACGGTTGGGGGCTCACAATGAGCAGTTCTTC
TRBV7-2	-	TRBJ1-1	-	CASSLRQAQWAFF	TGTGCCAGCAGCCTTCGACAGGCCCAGTGGGCTTTCTTT
TRBV7-8	TRBD2	TRBJ2-1	few	CASSPRVAGYSYNEQFF	TGTGCCAGCAGCCCCCGGGTAGCGGGATATTCCTACAATGAGCAGTTCTTC
TRBV7-8	-	TRBJ1-5	few	CASSVSVGQPQHF	TGTGCCAGCAGCGTATCGGTGGGTCAGCCCCAGCATTTT
TRBV20-1	TRBD1	TRBJ2-3	few	CSAVIQGARTDTQYF	TGCAGTGCGGTTATACAGGGGGCGAGGACAGATACGCAGTATTTT
TRBV19	-	TRBJ1-5	-	CASSIGTVNSNQPQHF	TGTGCCAGTAGTATCGGGACTGTCAATAGCAATCAGCCCCAGCATTTT
TRBV6-1	-	TRBJ2-3	-	CASREIKLALSSTDTQYF	TGTGCCAGCAGGGAGATCAAACTAGCACTGAGTAGCACAGATACGCAGTATTTT
TRBV19	-	TRBJ1-2	-	CATREEPTNYGYTF	TGTGCCACCCGTGAGGAGCCCACTAACTATGGCTACACCTTC
TRBV20-1	-	TRBJ2-5	few	CSARRLGPKETQYF	TGCAGTGCTAGACGCTTGGGACCTAAAGAGACCCAGTACTTC
TRBV11-3	-	TRBJ2-7	-	CASSSEGGEQYF	TGTGCCAGCAGCTCCGAAGGGGGAGAGCAGTACTTC
TRBV7-9	-	TRBJ1-5	few	CASSLEGAGNQPQHF	TGTGCCAGCAGCTTAGAAGGGGCGGGCAATCAGCCCCAGCATTTT
TRBV20-1	TRBD2	TRBJ2-3	few	CSARPTVAGGPADTQYF	TGCAGTGCTAGACCCACCGTAGCGGGAGGGCCCGCGGATACGCAGTATTTT
TRBV7-9	TRBD2	TRBJ2-1	-	CAGGTGTSGTNPFF	TGTGCCGGGGGAACCGGGACTAGCGGGACAAATCCGTTCTTC
TRBV7-9	-	TRBJ1-3	-	CASSPGLSISSGNTIYF	TGTGCCAGCAGCCCAGGACTGTCAATTAGCTCTGGAAACACCATATATTTT
TRBV7-2	TRBD2	TRBJ2-2	few	CASSLGLAGGTGELFF	TGTGCCAGCAGCTTGGGACTAGCGGGAGGGACCGGGGAGCTGTTTTTT
TRBV18	-	TRBJ1-1	-	CASSPQAGNTEAFF	TGTGCCAGCTCACCCCAGGCGGGGAACACTGAAGCTTTCTTT
TRBV6-5	-	TRBJ1-5	few	CASSYLTDNQPQHF	TGTGCCAGCAGTTACCTGACAGACAATCAGCCCCAGCATTTT
TRBV19	-	TRBJ2-5	few	CASSGLGETQYF	TGTGCCAGTAGCGGCCTTGGGGAGACCCAGTACTTC
TRBV20-1	TRBD2	TRBJ2-1	-	CSATLAGVSYNEQFF	TGCAGTGCAACACTAGCGGGGGTGTCCTACAATGAGCAGTTCTTC
TRBV15	-	TRBJ2-1	-	CATSRAGVEGYNEQFF	TGTGCCACCAGCAGAGCAGGGGTAGAGGGCTACAATGAGCAGTTCTTC
TRBV20-1	TRBD1	TRBJ1-5	few	CSASRWTGLDSNQPQHF	TGCAGTGCTAGTAGGTGGACAGGACTAGATAGCAATCAGCCCCAGCATTTT
TRBV28	TRBD1	TRBJ1-1	few	CASSLYRGPNTEAFF	TGTGCCAGCAGTTTGTACAGGGGACCGAACACTGAAGCTTTCTTT
TRBV21-1	-	TRBJ2-7	-	CASSKDIPPSYEQYF	TGTGCCAGCAGCAAGGACATTCCGCCTTCCTACGAGCAGTACTTC
TRBV6-1	-	TRBJ2-1	few	CAISSSWSLRGNEQFF	TGTGCCATCAGCTCTTCCTGGAGCCTAAGGGGGAATGAGCAGTTCTTC
TRBV29-1	-	TRBJ2-2	-	CSVVRGNTGELFF	TGCAGCGTTGTACGGGGGAACACCGGGGAGCTGTTTTTT
TRBV27	-	TRBJ2-7	-	CASSLTPLSNEQYF	TGTGCCAGCAGTTTAACCCCCTTAAGTAACGAGCAGTACTTC
TRBV6-1	-	TRBJ2-7	few	CASSVGRGPYEQYF	TGTGCCAGCAGTGTGGGAAGGGGTCCCTACGAGCAGTACTTC
TRBV20-1	TRBD1	TRBJ2-7	-	CSARAGTGGSYEQYF	TGCAGTGCTAGAGCCGGGACAGGGGGATCCTACGAGCAGTACTTC
TRBV20-1	-	TRBJ2-5	-	CSARSVQETQYF	TGCAGTGCCCGTTCAGTCCAAGAGACCCAGTACTTC
TRBV27	-	TRBJ2-7	-	CATRPIGESYEQYF	TGTGCCACCCGGCCTATTGGTGAATCCTACGAGCAGTACTTC
TRBV20-1	-	TRBJ2-2	-	CSAENTGELFF	TGCAGTGCAGAGAACACCGGGGAGCTGTTTTTT
TRBV12-3/TRBV12-4	TRBD1	TRBJ1-6	-	CASRVRQGAESPLHF	TGTGCCAGCAGGGTCAGACAGGGAGCAGAGTCACCCCTCCACTTT
TRBV7-3	-	TRBJ2-1	-	CASSLIGREQFF	TGTGCCAGCAGCTTAATAGGTCGGGAGCAGTTCTTC